This passage covers 21 T cell receptor beta chains from one sample sequenced in a study of T cell repertoires and HLA-DP antigens. Some clones are missing from TCRdb's copy, which holds only in-frame ones; the method was immunoSEQ multiplex PCR. This sample has some 120,000 clones, with almost 95% found just once. The antigens of these receptors remain unknown. The sample taken for sequencing was CD4+ T cells from PBMCs. Receptors were obtained from a woman between 18 and 29 years old in good health and CMV-seronegative.

The chain carries TRBV4-1 and TRBJ2-1, with D possibly matching TRBD1 (6 bases). This CDR3 has 17 residues. V was pared by 6 bases and J by 0 bases, with 18 bases between. The germline V gene has CDR1 MGHRA and CDR2 YSYEKL. For the CDR3, the DNA is TGCGCCAGCAGACGACACACAGGGCTTAGCTCCTACAATGAGCAGTTCTTC. Translated: CASRRHTGLSSYNEQFF.

The chain is built from TRBV7-3 and TRBJ2-3; 9 nucleotides match TRBD2. Per the germline V gene, CDR1 is SGHTA and CDR2 is FQGTGA. This CDR3 region has 16 residues. V shed 10 bases and J 0 bases; nucleotides not matched to a gene: 11. CDR3 bases: TGTGCCATAATAGCGGGGGCCCTATCTAGCACAGATACGCAGTATTTT. This encodes CAIIAGALSSTDTQYF.

This clone has only a few counts. This chain uses TRBV5-6 with TRBJ2-2, with D unclear. CDR3 size: 14 residues. Germline CDR1 and CDR2: SGHDT and YYEEEE. The V gene lost 0 bases and the J gene lost 1 base, with 4 bases spanning the gap. In DNA form, the CDR3 reads TGTGCCAGCAGCTTGGACATGAACACCGGGGAGCTGTTTTTT. Its protein is CASSLDMNTGELFF.

The chain carries TRBV10-3 and TRBJ1-2; a weak D match, TRBD1 (6 bases). This CDR3 spans 14 amino acids. Germline V lookup: CDR1 ENHRY, CDR2 SYGVKD. V was clipped by 3 bases and J by 4 bases, with 12 bases between them. The CDR3 reads CAISEGGRGYGYTF. The CDR3 DNA reads as TGTGCCATCAGTGAAGGGGGGCGCGGCTATGGCTACACCTTC.

The chain is built from TRBV30 and TRBJ2-7; TRBD1 aligns across 8 bases. The germline V gene has CDR1 GTSNPN and CDR2 SVGIG (reference sequence). The CDR3 is made up of 14 amino acids. The J segment lost 5 bases and the V segment lost 0 bases, leaving 6 bases of the junction unmatched. The CDR3 DNA follows: TGTGCCTGGAGTGTAGGACAGGGACGAAACGAGCAGTACTTC. As protein: CAWSVGQGRNEQYF. The full variable domain, completed using reference TRBV30 and TRBJ2-7, is SQTIHQWPATLVQPVGSPLSLECTVEGTSNPNLYWYRQAAGRGLQLLFYSVGIGQISSEVPQNLSASRPQDRQFILSSKKLLLSDSGFYLCAWSVGQGRNEQYFGPGTRLTVT.

The chain joins TRBV19 to TRBJ2-5; 7 bases are shared with TRBD1. Germline values: CDR1 LNHDA, CDR2 SQIVND (reference sequence). The CDR3 sequence is 13 residues long. The J segment lost 1 base and the V segment lost 8 bases, leaving 4 bases of the junction unmatched. The CDR3 is CASGQAVQETQYF. DNA for the CDR3: TGTGCCAGTGGACAGGCGGTCCAAGAGACCCAGTACTTC.

V is TRBV28 and J is TRBJ1-4, with D possibly TRBD1 on 6 matching bases. CDR3 length: 14 residues. Germline CDR1 MDHEN, CDR2 SYDVKM. Trimming removed 5 bases from V and 8 bases from J, with 15 bases in between. In DNA, the CDR3 is TGTGCCAGCAGTCCAGGACAGCTCGGGGAAAAACTGTTTTTT. Translation gives CASSPGQLGEKLFF.

This clone was seen a single time. This chain uses TRBV5-1 with TRBJ2-3; weak D call: TRBD2 (6 bases). The CDR3 sequence is 15 residues long. The V end was cut by 2 bases, the J end by 5 bases, with 15 bases between. Germline lookup yields CDR1 SGHRS and CDR2 YFSETQ. CDR3 loop: CASSLLGLRGDTQYF. The CDR3 DNA reads TGCGCCAGCAGCTTATTGGGACTTCGCGGAGATACGCAGTATTTT.

V gene TRBV10-3 combines with J gene TRBJ2-7, with TRBD2 matching over 9 bases. Germline CDR1 and CDR2: ENHRY and SYGVKD. CDR3 length: 16 residues. Trimming removed 3 bases from V and 5 bases from J; junction bases left unmatched: 11. This chain's CDR3 is CAISDSRLAEGDEQYF. CDR3 nucleotide sequence: TGTGCCATCAGTGATAGCAGACTAGCGGAGGGGGACGAGCAGTACTTC.

The chain recombines TRBV6-1 with TRBJ2-7; D call uncertain. CDR1 and CDR2 from the germline V gene are MNHNS and SASEGT. This CDR3 has 13 residues. Trimming took off 4 bases at V and 3 bases at J, with 10 bases between the two ends. The CDR3 loop is CASSVAVNYEQYF. For the CDR3, the DNA is TGTGCCAGCAGTGTGGCCGTCAACTACGAGCAGTACTTC.

The genes are TRBV7-8 and TRBJ2-3, with TRBD2 matching over 8 bases. CDR3 length: 17 amino acids. Trimming at V came to 1 base and at J to 6 bases, leaving 12 bases not matched to a gene. CDR1 SGHVS and CDR2 FQNEAQ come from the germline V gene. CDR3 in amino acids: CASSLVSWGLVVDTQYF. The CDR3 DNA follows: TGTGCCAGCAGCTTAGTTAGTTGGGGACTAGTTGTGGATACGCAGTATTTT.

V is TRBV19 and J is TRBJ2-3; D tentatively reads TRBD1 or TRBD2 (5 bases each). Germline CDR1 and CDR2: LNHDA and SQIVND (reference sequence). V gave up 10 bases and J gave up 1 base, with 12 bases separating them. This CDR3 has 13 amino acids. In nucleotides, the CDR3 is TGTGCCATGCTTCAGGGAGGCACAGATACGCAGTATTTT. Translated, it gives CAMLQGGTDTQYF.

This chain uses TRBV19 with TRBJ2-1; D remains unclear. V lost 1 base, J lost 10 bases, and 5 bases lay in between. CDR3 length equals 11 residues. Germline V gene lookup returns CDR1 LNHDA and CDR2 SQIVND (reference sequence). CDR3 region: CASSIGREQFF. Here the CDR3 DNA reads TGTGCCAGTAGTATAGGCAGGGAGCAGTTCTTC.

The V and J genes are TRBV28 and TRBJ2-7, with 7 nucleotides matching TRBD2. V lost 6 bases and J lost 2; bases outside the gene matches: 4. CDR1 MDHEN and CDR2 SYDVKM come from the germline V gene. The CDR3 extends over 13 amino acids. CDR3 region: CASSASGPYEQYF. CDR3 nucleotide sequence: TGTGCCAGCAGCGCTAGCGGTCCCTACGAGCAGTACTTC. Based on the CDR3 plus reference TRBV28 and TRBJ2-7, the full variable domain is DVKVTQSSRYLVKRTGEKVFLECVQDMDHENMFWYRQDPGLGLRLIYFSYDVKMKEKGDIPEGYSVSREKKERFSLILESASTNQTSMYLCASSASGPYEQYFGPGTRLTVT.

A single count supports this clone. The chain is built from TRBV4-1 and TRBJ1-5; 9 bases map to TRBD1. Trimming removed 5 bases from V and 6 bases from J; junction bases left unmatched: 8. CDR1 and CDR2 from the germline V gene are MGHRA and YSYEKL. The CDR3 consists of 15 residues. The CDR3 bases are TGCGCCAGCAGCAAGGGACAGGGAATCACTCAGCCCCAGCATTTT. Its protein is CASSKGQGITQPQHF.

CDR3 nucleotide sequence: TGCGCCAGCAGCGATTCAGGGGGGAGCTCCTACAATGAGCAGTTCTTC. Its translation: CASSDSGGSSYNEQFF. The genes are TRBV10-1 and TRBJ2-1; tentatively, D is TRBD1 (7 bases). CDR3 size: 16 residues. Trimming pared 6 bases from V and 0 bases from J, leaving 15 bases between. CDR1 is WNHNN, CDR2 SYGVQD, per germline (reference sequence).

The chain combines TRBV28 with TRBJ1-4; TRBD1 might be the D (5 bases). Deletions cut 6 bases from V and 8 bases from J, with 16 bases between. Germline V CDR1 and CDR2: MDHEN, SYDVKM. This CDR3 comprises 14 residues. The CDR3 sequence: CASRPAGTREKLFF. For the CDR3, the DNA is TGTGCCAGCAGGCCCGCAGGGACGAGGGAAAAACTGTTTTTT.

The gene calls are TRBV6-1 and TRBJ2-6; either TRBD1 or TRBD2 may supply D (5 bases each). The germline CDR1 and CDR2 sequences are MNHNS and SASEGT. This CDR3 is built from 19 residues. The V end lost 4 bases, the J end lost 0 bases, and 19 bases lay between the germline ends. The CDR3 bases are TGTGCCAGCAGTGGAGGGGTTGTCAGAATAAGCTCTGGGGCCAACGTCCTGACTTTC. This codes for CASSGGVVRISSGANVLTF.

The rearrangement joins TRBV10-3 to TRBJ2-2; D uncertain. Per the germline V gene, CDR1 is ENHRY and CDR2 is SYGVKD. The CDR3 covers 13 residues. V lost 6 bases and J 3 bases, leaving 8 bases between the germline ends. The CDR3 region is CAISQTHTGELFF. The CDR3 coding sequence is TGTGCCATCAGCCAGACTCACACCGGGGAGCTGTTTTTT.

The V gene is TRBV27, the J gene TRBJ1-1; D ambiguous. V lost 4 bases, J lost 1 base, and 10 bases lay in between. CDR1 and CDR2 from the germline V gene are MNHEY and SMNVEV (reference sequence). The CDR3 runs to 14 residues. The CDR3 nucleotides read TGTGCCAGCAGTTCCCGATTCCCGAACACTGAAGCTTTCTTT. As protein: CASSSRFPNTEAFF.

V gene TRBV13 combines with J gene TRBJ2-2; 7 nucleotides align to TRBD1. The CDR3 spans 15 residues. Germline V lookup: CDR1 PRHDT, CDR2 FYEKMQ (reference sequence). V lost 5 bases and J lost 1; bases outside the gene matches: 4. The CDR3 sequence: CASSRGQLNTGELFF. CDR3 coding DNA: TGTGCCAGCAGCCGGGGACAGCTGAACACCGGGGAGCTGTTTTTT.